Included here is one TCR beta chain sequence, with context. The data derive from a study of shared clonotypes between healthy human individuals. CDR3 length equals 13 residues. Germline V gene data show CDR1 as MDHEN and CDR2 as SYDVKM. V lost 4 bases and J lost 7, with 11 bases in between. Healthy HIV-negative adults with no recent acute infections or vaccinations were recruited as donors. Adult Caucasians living in Nashville, Tennessee made up all of the donors. For unsorted PBMC, approximately 290 ng DNA per replicate equaled tens of thousands of T cell genomes. Clones were read by immunoSEQ multiplex PCR, and TCRdb kept only the in-frame ones, dropping some. The sample has fewer than 650,000 clones; around 77% are singletons.

This sequence was found in a woman aged 40 to 49 in good health. Some clones in this sample may be carry-over from other donors' samples. The sequencing input was PBMCs. V gene TRBV28 combines with J gene TRBJ2-4; D perhaps matches TRBD2 (5 bases). The CDR3 loop is CASSYPRENIQYF. CDR3 DNA: TGTGCCAGCAGTTACCCGAGGGAGAACATTCAGTACTTC.